The 14 T cell receptor beta chains below all came from one sample that was sequenced in a study of cytomegalovirus exposure and HLA in healthy donors (dated by TCRdb to about 2017). Receptor libraries were prepared by the immunoSEQ multiplex PCR assay. A mixture of 60 forward primers for TCR Vbeta segments and 13 reverse primers for TCR Jbeta segments was used in the multiplex PCR. Here the immuneACCESS table is served through TCRdb, limited to in-frame sequences with V and J called. Missing clones are a known gap in these copies; in checked studies unresolved V genes cover under half, and the rest lacks a known reason. The sample profile shows roughly 130,000 clones; about 86% of them were found once. The top ten hold 0.55% to 0.75% of the sample. The specimen was PBMCs. Source of these receptors: a man aged 18 to 30 in good health and CMV-seronegative.

The genes are TRBV4-3 and TRBJ2-3; D is possibly TRBD2 (6 bases). CDR1 LGHNA and CDR2 YSLEER come from the germline V gene. The CDR3 sequence is 14 residues long. V lost 0 bases to trimming and J lost 3 bases, with 7 bases between them. The CDR3 coding sequence is TGCGCCAGCAGCCAAGAAGGGAGGACAGATACGCAGTATTTT. Translating gives CASSQEGRTDTQYF.

The chain carries TRBV29-1 and TRBJ1-4; D is unresolved. This CDR3 comprises 11 residues. Germline assignment: CDR1 SQVTM and CDR2 ANQGSEA. Trimming removed 7 bases at V and 8 bases at J, with 11 bases between. DNA of the CDR3: TGCAGCGCGAGGGTAGGGGAAAAACTGTTTTTT. It specifies CSARVGEKLFF. Variable domain in full (rest from reference TRBV29-1 and TRBJ1-4): SAVISQKPSRDICQRGTSLTIQCQVDSQVTMMFWYRQQPGQSLTLIATANQGSEATYESGFVIDKFPISRPNLTFSTLTVSNMSPEDSSIYLCSARVGEKLFFGSGTQLSVL.

V and J are TRBV6-5 and TRBJ1-2, with D perhaps matching TRBD1 (5 bases). Germline V gives CDR1 MNHEY, CDR2 SVGAGI. This CDR3 comprises 11 residues. V was shortened by 7 bases and J by 3 bases, with 6 bases between the two germline ends. CDR3 bases: TGTGCCAGCAAGGGGCACTATGGCTACACCTTC. Translated: CASKGHYGYTF.

The chain links TRBV7-9 to TRBJ1-1; 8 bases map to TRBD1. The germline CDR1 and CDR2 sequences are SEHNR and FQNEAQ (reference sequence). The length of the CDR3 is 17 residues. V was pared by 6 bases and J by 5 bases, with 17 bases of the junction left unmatched. The DNA for the CDR3 is TGTGCCAGCAGACCTAGGGTACAGGGGGTAAATAGGACTGAAGCTTTCTTT. Translation gives CASRPRVQGVNRTEAFF.

The rearrangement joins TRBV4-3 to TRBJ2-3; 9 nucleotides line up with TRBD1. Germline loops: CDR1 LGHNA, CDR2 YSLEER. This CDR3 is 18 amino acids long. V lost 2 bases, J lost 2 bases, and 11 bases stayed unmatched. The chain's CDR3 is CASSQRPGQGFYTDTQYF. The CDR3 region has the DNA TGCGCCAGCAGCCAACGCCCCGGACAGGGGTTTTACACAGATACGCAGTATTTT.

This clone is a singleton in its sample. The chain recombines TRBV5-6 with TRBJ1-5; TRBD1 aligns across 8 bases. The CDR3 is 15 residues long. V trimming: 4 bases; J trimming: 2 bases; junction bases outside the gene matches: 5. Germline CDR1 is SGHDT and CDR2 is YYEEEE. The CDR3 DNA sequence: TGTGCCAGCAGCGATCAGGGGGCTGGCAATCAGCCCCAGCATTTT. It yields the protein CASSDQGAGNQPQHF.

The chain has TRBV19 and TRBJ2-3, with 11 bases aligning to TRBD2. Trimming took 5 bases from V and 0 from J; bases not matched to a gene: 4. CDR3 size: 16 residues. Germline values: CDR1 LNHDA, CDR2 SQIVND (reference sequence). CDR3 DNA: TGTGCCAGTAGTTTTCTAGCGGGGGGAAGCACAGATACGCAGTATTTT. Protein product: CASSFLAGGSTDTQYF.

The genes are TRBV5-1 and TRBJ2-1, with 11 positions matching TRBD1. Germline CDR1 and CDR2: SGHRS and YFSETQ. V gave up 3 bases and J gave up 7 bases; unmatched junction bases: 6. The CDR3 runs to 15 residues. The CDR3 region has the DNA TGCGCCAGCAGCTCTGGACAGGGGGCGGCTAATGAGCAGTTCTTC. Translated: CASSSGQGAANEQFF. The whole variable domain, remainder taken from reference TRBV5-1 and TRBJ2-1, is KAGVTQTPRYLIKTRGQQVTLSCSPISGHRSVSWYQQTPGQGLQFLFEYFSETQRNKGNFPGRFSGRQFSNSRSEMNVSTLELGDSALYLCASSSGQGAANEQFFGPGTRLTVL.

The chain uses TRBV9 and TRBJ2-5, with 13 bases identical to TRBD2. With 3 bases clipped from V and 2 bases from J, the junction kept 4 bases outside the gene matches. The CDR3 totals 16 residues. Germline CDR1 is SGDLS and CDR2 is YYNGEE. The CDR3 region is CASSGRLAGGQETQYF. The CDR3 DNA reads TGTGCCAGCAGCGGTCGACTAGCGGGGGGTCAAGAGACCCAGTACTTC.

CDR3 nucleotides: TGTGCCAGCAGAATAGCGGGGGGGCATCCTGAGCAGTTCTTC. The encoded protein is CASRIAGGHPEQFF. This chain links TRBV4-2 with TRBJ2-1; 11 bases fit TRBD2. The CDR3 has 14 residues. The V segment lost 6 bases and the J segment 9 bases; nucleotides outside the gene matches: 7. The germline V gene encodes CDR1 LGHNA and CDR2 YNFKEQ.

The chain is built from TRBV2 and TRBJ1-5; 8 bases are shared with TRBD1. From germline, CDR1 is SNHLY and CDR2 FYNNEI. The junction had 5 bases not matched to a gene; V was cut back by 6 bases and J by 4 bases. The CDR3 spans 14 residues. CDR3 sequence reads: CASRRDRRNQPQHF. CDR3 DNA: TGTGCCAGCAGACGGGACAGGAGGAATCAGCCCCAGCATTTT.

The chain carries TRBV30 and TRBJ2-3; 8 bases agree with TRBD2. V dropped 4 bases and J dropped 2; count of bases not matched to a gene: 8. CDR3 length equals 15 residues. Per germline, CDR1 GTSNPN and CDR2 SVGIG (reference sequence). The CDR3 nucleotides are TGTGCCTGGACCCCACTGCGGGGGGTCACAGATACGCAGTATTTT. Translating it yields CAWTPLRGVTDTQYF.

V and J are TRBV19 and TRBJ2-1; 8 bases are a match to TRBD2. The V and J ends lost 6 bases and 3 bases, in that order; junction bases with no gene match: 16. Germline CDR1 and CDR2: LNHDA and SQIVND (reference sequence). This CDR3 is built from 18 residues. The CDR3 sequence: CASRTSGVSGLVYNEQFF. As DNA, the CDR3 is TGTGCCAGTAGGACGTCCGGCGTGTCGGGACTAGTCTACAATGAGCAGTTCTTC.

The chain combines TRBV6-5 with TRBJ1-6; D remains ambiguous. CDR3 length: 14 amino acids. Germline V lookup: CDR1 MNHEY, CDR2 SVGAGI. Trimming cost V 8 bases and J 0 bases, with 8 bases left between them. The CDR3 is CASSMSSYNSPLHF. CDR3 sequence (DNA): TGTGCCAGCTCGATGAGCTCCTATAATTCACCCCTCCACTTT.